A selection of T cell receptor beta chains follows, all from one sample in a study of CD8+ T cells in alopecia areata. The repertoire was sequenced with immunoSEQ multiplex PCR; TCRdb's copy has only in-frame clones and lacks some. Of more than 95,000 clones listed, approximately 52% were seen once; the top ten hold almost 30%. The specimen comprised CD8+ T cells sorted from blood, sampled at week 4, from a patient treated with tofacitinib. The receptors were sampled from a human donor with alopecia areata. The CDR3 runs from the conserved cysteine through the conserved F or W. A D gene is named only where the DNA matches it firmly. Expanded clones are given a class, and other clones once, few, many or no size at all.

TRBV10-3	TRBJ2-7	.	.	CAITDGAPGQQYF	TGTGCCATCACCGACGGAGCCCCCGGGCAGCAGTACTTC
TRBV27	TRBJ1-1	.	few	CASSLKALTEAFF	TGTGCCAGCAGTTTAAAGGCCCTCACTGAAGCTTTCTTT
TRBV13	TRBJ2-7	.	.	CASSSANYEQYF	TGTGCCAGCAGCTCCGCTAACTACGAGCAGTACTTC
TRBV4-1	TRBJ2-7	.	.	CASSQGSEYSSYEQYF	TGCGCCAGCAGCCAAGGTTCGGAGTATTCATCCTACGAGCAGTACTTC
TRBV7-3	TRBJ2-4	.	.	CASSLIPAADIQYF	TGTGCCAGCAGCTTAATCCCCGCAGCGGACATTCAGTACTTC
TRBV2	TRBJ2-1	.	.	CASSDTFEGVSYNEQFF	TGTGCCAGCAGTGACACGTTTGAGGGGGTCTCCTACAATGAGCAGTTCTTC
TRBV29-1	TRBJ2-1	TRBD1	.	CSVGQGAGNEQFF	TGCAGCGTTGGGCAGGGGGCTGGGAATGAGCAGTTCTTC
TRBV7-2	TRBJ2-5	TRBD2	once	CASSPMTSGAQYF	TGTGCCAGCAGCCCAATGACTAGCGGGGCCCAGTACTTC
TRBV30	TRBJ1-6	.	once	CAWTGLGNSPLHF	TGTGCCTGGACGGGCCTTGGGAATTCACCCCTCCACTTT
TRBV29-1	TRBJ2-5	.	few	CSVDIVAESSQETQYF	TGCAGCGTTGATATTGTGGCAGAAAGTTCTCAAGAGACCCAGTACTTC
TRBV11-2	TRBJ2-1	.	.	CASSLVQGTRNEQFF	TGTGCCAGCAGCTTAGTTCAGGGGACTCGCAATGAGCAGTTCTTC
TRBV29-1	TRBJ2-7	.	few	CSAMDFYEQYF	TGCAGCGCAATGGATTTCTACGAGCAGTACTTC
TRBV5-1	TRBJ2-1	TRBD1	.	CASTAQGTENEQFF	TGCGCCAGCACCGCCCAGGGGACAGAAAATGAGCAGTTCTTC
TRBV30	TRBJ2-7	.	.	CAWSPGAGSGYEQYF	TGTGCCTGGAGTCCCGGGGCGGGGTCCGGGTACGAGCAGTACTTC
TRBV4-1	TRBJ1-1	.	.	CASRAAIGDTEAFF	TGCGCCAGCAGGGCAGCGATCGGGGACACTGAAGCTTTCTTT
TRBV29-1	TRBJ1-2	.	.	CSVEDLFGYTF	TGCAGCGTTGAGGACCTCTTTGGCTACACCTTC
TRBV30	TRBJ1-2	TRBD1	few	CAWSGQGVDYGYTF	TGTGCCTGGTCGGGACAGGGGGTCGACTATGGCTACACCTTC
TRBV29-1	TRBJ2-2	.	.	CSVEEATGELFF	TGCAGCGTTGAAGAAGCCACGGGGGAGCTGTTTTTT
TRBV29-1	TRBJ2-7	.	.	CSVEIGTIGYEQYF	TGCAGCGTTGAAATAGGGACCATCGGGTACGAGCAGTACTTC
TRBV30	TRBJ1-3	.	.	CAWIPSSGNTIYF	TGTGCCTGGATCCCTTCCTCTGGAAACACCATATATTTT
TRBV15	TRBJ2-5	.	.	CATSGRPDSQETQYF	TGTGCCACCAGCGGTAGACCAGACAGTCAAGAGACCCAGTACTTC
TRBV30	TRBJ2-7	.	.	CAWTGGISEQYF	TGTGCCTGGACAGGAGGGATAAGCGAGCAGTACTTC
TRBV30	TRBJ2-5	.	.	CAWSVGGLGETQYF	TGTGCCTGGAGTGTAGGGGGGCTCGGAGAGACCCAGTACTTC
TRBV28	TRBJ2-7	TRBD1	few	CASSVGQGGLEQYF	TGTGCCAGCAGTGTCGGACAGGGCGGTCTCGAGCAGTACTTC
TRBV30	TRBJ2-7	.	once	CAWSVDSYEQYF	TGTGCCTGGAGTGTCGACAGCTACGAGCAGTACTTC
TRBV29-1	TRBJ2-3	TRBD2	few	CSVATGIAGGTDTQYF	TGCAGCGTTGCAACCGGAATAGCGGGGGGCACAGATACGCAGTATTTT
TRBV7-9	TRBJ2-7	.	few	CASSWATYEQYF	TGTGCCAGCAGCTGGGCCACATACGAGCAGTACTTC
TRBV7-9	TRBJ2-7	.	.	CASSPAYEQYF	TGTGCCAGCAGCCCCGCCTACGAGCAGTACTTC
TRBV30	TRBJ1-3	.	few	CAWGGYSGNTIYF	TGTGCCTGGGGGGGATACTCTGGAAACACCATATATTTT
TRBV4-1	TRBJ2-7	.	.	CASSPRDDLLEQYF	TGCGCCAGCAGCCCCCGGGACGATCTCCTCGAGCAGTACTTC
TRBV30	TRBJ2-5	TRBD2	.	CAWTSGADWETQYF	TGTGCCTGGACTAGCGGGGCTGATTGGGAGACCCAGTACTTC
TRBV4-1	TRBJ2-7	TRBD1	few	CASSPTDRGPYEQYF	TGCGCCAGCAGCCCGACGGACAGGGGGCCCTACGAGCAGTACTTC
TRBV11-2	TRBJ1-2	.	.	CASSLGGGGYTF	TGTGCCAGCAGCTTAGGGGGTGGCGGCTACACCTTC
TRBV18	TRBJ1-2	TRBD1	.	CASSPLDEGTANYGYTF	TGTGCCAGCTCACCACTTGATGAGGGGACAGCTAACTATGGCTACACCTTC
TRBV30	TRBJ2-5	.	.	CAWSSPAGETQYF	TGTGCCTGGAGTTCACCTGCCGGAGAGACCCAGTACTTC
TRBV4-2	TRBJ2-1	TRBD1	few	CASSQVQGAYNEQFF	TGTGCCAGCAGCCAAGTTCAGGGGGCCTACAATGAGCAGTTCTTC
TRBV29-1	TRBJ1-5	.	.	CSARLGTNQPQHF	TGCAGCGCCCGACTCGGAACCAATCAGCCCCAGCATTTT
TRBV2	TRBJ1-1	.	.	CARNTNTEAFF	TGTGCCAGAAACACGAACACTGAAGCTTTCTTT
TRBV5-6	TRBJ2-5	.	.	CASTASLTGLETQYF	TGTGCCAGCACGGCCTCTCTAACAGGGCTGGAGACCCAGTACTTC
TRBV2	TRBJ1-5	.	.	CASSEGHRENQPQHF	TGTGCCAGCAGTGAAGGACACAGGGAAAATCAGCCCCAGCATTTT
TRBV27	TRBJ1-2	.	.	CASSLRDGYGYTF	TGTGCCAGCAGTCTCCGGGACGGCTATGGCTACACCTTC
TRBV13	TRBJ2-1	.	.	CASSVLLQHTYNEQFF	TGTGCCAGCAGCGTCCTATTGCAGCACACCTACAATGAGCAGTTCTTC
TRBV5-6	TRBJ2-1	.	few	CASSLGAGIGEQFF	TGTGCCAGCAGCTTGGGGGCAGGTATTGGTGAGCAGTTCTTC
TRBV7-2	TRBJ1-5	.	.	CATRSGPQHF	TGTGCCACCAGATCCGGGCCCCAGCATTTT
TRBV5-1	TRBJ2-3	.	.	CASSSSVLTDTQYF	TGCGCCAGCAGCTCTAGTGTCCTCACAGATACGCAGTATTTT
TRBV30	TRBJ2-2	TRBD2	.	CAWGTGTSGELFF	TGTGCCTGGGGAACCGGGACTAGCGGGGAGCTGTTTTTT
TRBV7-9	TRBJ2-3	.	once	CASSDNPHTDTQYF	TGTGCCAGCAGCGACAACCCGCACACAGATACGCAGTATTTT
TRBV4-1	TRBJ2-1	TRBD2	.	CASSQEPRLAVKKQFF	TGCGCCAGCAGCCAAGAACCCAGGCTAGCGGTAAAGAAGCAGTTCTTC
TRBV19	TRBJ2-7	.	.	CASGGRGGYEQYF	TGTGCCAGTGGTGGCAGGGGTGGCTACGAGCAGTACTTC
TRBV27	TRBJ1-1	.	.	CASSLVVNTEAFF	TGTGCCAGCAGCCTGGTGGTGAACACTGAAGCTTTCTTT
TRBV30	TRBJ1-6	.	.	CAFPGPTPNSPLHF	TGTGCCTTCCCAGGGCCGACACCGAATTCACCCCTCCACTTT